Described below is a single T cell receptor (beta chain) sequence and its context. The antigen it binds to is not known. Nothing much larger sits one base from this clone, and base qualities are not available. This record belongs to a study of OX40 agonist ivuxolimab in advanced cancers. Regarding the study in general: Ivuxolimab was a fully human IgG2 agonistic monoclonal antibody targeting the costimulatory receptor OX40 (CD134). Three dose-escalation patients achieved partial responses, one with hepatocellular carcinoma and two with cutaneous melanoma. A male proportion of roughly 85% and a mean age of approximately 60 years, ranging from about 20 to 79, were recorded for the dose-escalation cohort. Among the 52 dose-escalation patients, some 19 had hepatocellular carcinoma, 15 or so melanoma, 9 renal cell carcinoma and 9 head and neck cancer. The point of sequencing TCRbeta in the periphery was to test whether ivuxolimab changed TCR sequence diversity and drove clonal T-cell expansion. Patients were allowed to have had prior anti-PD-1, anti-PD-L1 or anti-CTLA-4 therapy, and around two fifths of the dose-escalation patients had been treated with checkpoint inhibitors. Intravenous ivuxolimab was administered to patients every 2 weeks at six dose levels: 0.01, 0.1, 0.3, 1.5, 3 and 10 mg/kg. The paper describes the monotherapy dose-escalation part (N ≈ 52 patients) of the phase I trial of ivuxolimab. Summary of the overall study and its limitations: In the 0.1-3.0 mg/kg groups, partial responders were among the patients with the lowest normalized peripheral clonal expansion, particularly in CD8+ T cells. At doses of 0.1 to 3.0 mg/kg, clonal expansion of both CD4+ and CD8+ T cells in blood was seen between baseline and week 6. The antigen specificity of the peripheral T cells that underwent clonal expansion was not determined. After ivuxolimab, CD8+ T cells had more expanded clones than CD4+ T cells on average. Low levels of normalized T-cell clonal expansion were also seen in some patients who did not respond.

The trial excluded patients who had a history of autoimmune disease or who were on systemic immunosuppression. Peripheral blood for TCR sequencing was collected from all dose cohorts at baseline, on cycle 4 day 1, and on cycle 7 day 1. The samples were taken from a phase I, first-in-human, multicenter, open-label dose-escalation trial of ivuxolimab. The trial enrolled adults with locally advanced or metastatic head and neck squamous cell, hepatocellular, melanoma or renal cell carcinoma. Before TCR sequencing, CD4+ T cells and CD8+ T cells were sorted from peripheral blood as separate populations. Genomic DNA was extracted from sorted cells for sequencing of the TCRbeta CDR3 region. The immunoSEQ Assay was used to sequence the TCRbeta CDR3 regions. In its TCRdb copy, this immuneACCESS table keeps in-frame sequences only and misses some clones. Where compared with another copy, unresolved V genes explain less than half of these, and the others have no known cause. Recorded for this sample are 68,000 or so clones; roughly 80% of them occurred a single time. The ten largest make up about 11% of the sample.

The germline V gene sets CDR1 to LGHNA and CDR2 to YSLEER. The V end loses 1 base and the J end loses 3 bases, and a stretch of 12 bases separates them. The CDR3 starts with the cysteine, ends with the phenylalanine, and has 15 residues. The read is trimmed to its CDR3 DNA, 45 bases read in frame from base 1. Rearrangement joined TRBV4-3 to TRBJ2-5, with the D gene uncertain. The sequences come from CD4+ or CD8+ T cells sorted from blood, collected in a trial of the OX40 agonist ivuxolimab. The sequence was obtained from an adult with an advanced solid tumor such as melanoma, head and neck, liver or kidney cancer. CDR3 sequence: CASSQVLSWEETQYF. In nucleotides, the sequence is TGCGCCAGCAGCCAAGTTCTTTCTTGGGAAGAGACCCAGTACTTC.